The TCR beta chain under discussion was sequenced for a study of blood T cells in healthy people across ages. General study points: While age rose, TCR beta diversity per million T cells dropped in a roughly linear way.

The table lists this clonotype with many counts. Its target is unknown. Germline CDR1 reads SGHNT; CDR2 reads YYREEE (reference sequence). This CDR3 is 14 amino acids long. Deletions cut 0 bases from V and 8 bases from J, with 15 bases between. For every donor, a draw yielded around 10 milliliters of peripheral blood. It was with a sample-barcoded 5' primer and a J-beta primer mix that a second PCR of roughly 7 to 12 cycles was run. TCRdb re-called the 5' RACE reads through MiXCR, storing one row per CDR3 protein. Here the sample spans around 500,000 distinct CDR3 sequences, around half being singletons.

The sequenced sample was blood. The receptor was derived from a man older than 75 in good health. This chain connects TRBV5-4 to TRBJ2-7; D is uncertain. The CDR3 spells CASSLAAERAKQYF. The CDR3 DNA reads as TGTGCCAGCAGCTTGGCAGCAGAACGAGCCAAGCAGTACTTC.